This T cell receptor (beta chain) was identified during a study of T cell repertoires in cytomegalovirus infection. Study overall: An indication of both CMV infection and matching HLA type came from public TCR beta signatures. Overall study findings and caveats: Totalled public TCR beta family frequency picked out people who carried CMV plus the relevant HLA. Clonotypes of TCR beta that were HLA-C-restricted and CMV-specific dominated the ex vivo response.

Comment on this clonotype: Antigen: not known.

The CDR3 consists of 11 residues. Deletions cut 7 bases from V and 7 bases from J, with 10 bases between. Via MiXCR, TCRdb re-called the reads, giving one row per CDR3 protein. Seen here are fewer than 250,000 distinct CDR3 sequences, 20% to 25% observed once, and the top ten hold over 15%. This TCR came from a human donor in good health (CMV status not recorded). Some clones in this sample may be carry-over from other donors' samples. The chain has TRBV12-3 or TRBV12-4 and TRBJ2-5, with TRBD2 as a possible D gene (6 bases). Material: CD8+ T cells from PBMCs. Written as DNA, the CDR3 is TGTGCCAGCACCCTGGGGGGGACCCAGTACTTC. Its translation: CASTLGGTQYF.